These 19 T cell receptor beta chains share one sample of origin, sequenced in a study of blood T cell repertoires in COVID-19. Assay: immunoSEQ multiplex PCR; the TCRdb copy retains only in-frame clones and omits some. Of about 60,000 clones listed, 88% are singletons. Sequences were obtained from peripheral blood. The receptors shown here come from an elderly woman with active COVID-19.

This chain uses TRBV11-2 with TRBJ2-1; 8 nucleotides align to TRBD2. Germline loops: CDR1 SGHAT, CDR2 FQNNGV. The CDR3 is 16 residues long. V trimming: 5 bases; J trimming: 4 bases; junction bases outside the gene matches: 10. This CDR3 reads CASSRTGGRIYNEQFF. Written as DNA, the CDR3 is TGTGCCAGCAGCCGGACGGGGGGGCGGATATACAATGAGCAGTTCTTC.

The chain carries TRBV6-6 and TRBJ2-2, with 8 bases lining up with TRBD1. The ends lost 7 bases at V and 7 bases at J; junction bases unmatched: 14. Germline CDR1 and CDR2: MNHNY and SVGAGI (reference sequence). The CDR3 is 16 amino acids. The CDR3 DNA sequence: TGTGCCAGCACCCTGACAGGGGTAGAACAGGTCGGGGAGCTGTTTTTT. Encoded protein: CASTLTGVEQVGELFF.

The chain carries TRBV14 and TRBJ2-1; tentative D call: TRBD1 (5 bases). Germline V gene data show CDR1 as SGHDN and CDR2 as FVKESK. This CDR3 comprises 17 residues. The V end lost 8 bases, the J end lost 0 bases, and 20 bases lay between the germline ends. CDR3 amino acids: CASGRTGPRSSYNEQFF. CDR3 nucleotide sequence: TGTGCCAGCGGTCGCACAGGTCCCAGGAGCTCCTACAATGAGCAGTTCTTC.

The CDR3 sequence is CASTVMRGSNGELFF. The CDR3 DNA is TGTGCCAGCACCGTAATGCGGGGGTCGAACGGGGAGCTGTTTTTT. The chain joins TRBV7-2 to TRBJ2-2; TRBD2 agrees at 7 bases. Germline-derived CDR1 and CDR2 are SGHTA and FQGNSA. The CDR3 is 15 residues long. V lost 7 bases and J lost 7; bases outside the gene matches: 12.

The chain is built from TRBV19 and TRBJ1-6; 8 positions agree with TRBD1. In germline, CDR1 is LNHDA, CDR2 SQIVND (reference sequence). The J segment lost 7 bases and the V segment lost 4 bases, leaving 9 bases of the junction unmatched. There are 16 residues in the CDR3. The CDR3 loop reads CASSTERTGSNSPLHF. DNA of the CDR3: TGTGCCAGTAGTACGGAAAGGACAGGGTCCAATTCACCCCTCCACTTT. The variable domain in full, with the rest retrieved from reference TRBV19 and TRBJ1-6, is DGGITQSPKYLFRKEGQNVTLSCEQNLNHDAMYWYRQDPGQGLRLIYYSQIVNDFQKGDIAEGYSVSREKKESFPLTVTSAQKNPTAFYLCASSTERTGSNSPLHFGNGTRLTVT.

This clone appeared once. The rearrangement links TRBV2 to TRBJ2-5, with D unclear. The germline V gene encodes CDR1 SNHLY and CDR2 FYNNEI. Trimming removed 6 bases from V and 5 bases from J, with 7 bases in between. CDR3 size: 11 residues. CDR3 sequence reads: CASSGWETQYF. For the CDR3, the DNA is TGTGCCAGCAGCGGGTGGGAGACCCAGTACTTC. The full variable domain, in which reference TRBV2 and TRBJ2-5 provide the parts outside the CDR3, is EPEVTQTPSHQVTQMGQEVILRCVPISNHLYFYWYRQILGQKVEFLVSFYNNEISEKSEIFDDQFSVERPDGSNFTLKIRSTKLEDSAMYFCASSGWETQYFGPGTRLLVL.

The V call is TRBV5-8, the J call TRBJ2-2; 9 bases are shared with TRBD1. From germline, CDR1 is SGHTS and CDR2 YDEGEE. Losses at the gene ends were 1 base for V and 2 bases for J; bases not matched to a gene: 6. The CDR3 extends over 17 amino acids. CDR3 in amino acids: CASSLPQTGGNTGELFF. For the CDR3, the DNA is TGTGCCAGCAGCTTGCCCCAAACAGGGGGCAACACCGGGGAGCTGTTTTTT.

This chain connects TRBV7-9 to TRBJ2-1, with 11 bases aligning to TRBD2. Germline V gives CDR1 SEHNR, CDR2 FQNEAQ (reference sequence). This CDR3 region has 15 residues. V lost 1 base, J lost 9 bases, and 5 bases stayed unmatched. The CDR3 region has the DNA TGTGCCAGCAGCTTAGGTAGCGGGGGGGTTAGTGAGCAGTTCTTC. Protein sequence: CASSLGSGGVSEQFF. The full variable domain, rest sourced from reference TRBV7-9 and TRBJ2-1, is DTGVSQNPRHKITKRGQNVTFRCDPISEHNRLYWYRQTLGQGPEFLTYFQNEAQLEKSRLLSDRFSAERPKGSFSTLEIQRTEQGDSAMYLCASSLGSGGVSEQFFGPGTRLTVL.

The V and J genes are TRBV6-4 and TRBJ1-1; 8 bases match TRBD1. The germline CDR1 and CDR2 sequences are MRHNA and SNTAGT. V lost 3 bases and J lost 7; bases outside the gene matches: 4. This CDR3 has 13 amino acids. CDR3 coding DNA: TGTGCCAGCAGTGAAGACAGGGGTGGTGAAGCTTTCTTT. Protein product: CASSEDRGGEAFF.

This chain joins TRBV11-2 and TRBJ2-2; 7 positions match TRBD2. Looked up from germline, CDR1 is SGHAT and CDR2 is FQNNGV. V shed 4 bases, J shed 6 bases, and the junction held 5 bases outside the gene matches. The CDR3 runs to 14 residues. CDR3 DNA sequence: TGTGCCAGCAGCTCCCTTCGGGGGGCCGGGGAGCTGTTTTTT. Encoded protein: CASSSLRGAGELFF.

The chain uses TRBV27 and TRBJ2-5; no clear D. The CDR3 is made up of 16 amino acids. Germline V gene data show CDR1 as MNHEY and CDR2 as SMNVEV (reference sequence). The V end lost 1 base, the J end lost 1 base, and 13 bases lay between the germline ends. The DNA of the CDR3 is TGTGCCAGCAGTTTATTGGGCAGCTCCATCCAAGAGACCCAGTACTTC. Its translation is CASSLLGSSIQETQYF.

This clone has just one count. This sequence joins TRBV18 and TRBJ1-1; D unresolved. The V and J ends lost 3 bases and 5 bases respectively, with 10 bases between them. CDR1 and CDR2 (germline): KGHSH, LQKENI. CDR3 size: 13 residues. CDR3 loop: CASSPIGRTEAFF. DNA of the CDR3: TGTGCCAGCTCACCGATAGGGAGGACTGAAGCTTTCTTT.

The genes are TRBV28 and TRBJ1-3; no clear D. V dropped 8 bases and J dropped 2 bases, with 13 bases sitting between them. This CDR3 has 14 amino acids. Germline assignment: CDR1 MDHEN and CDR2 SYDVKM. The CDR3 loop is CASRGGQTGNTIYF. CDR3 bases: TGTGCCAGCCGCGGCGGGCAAACTGGAAACACCATATATTTT.

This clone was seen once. The CDR3 nucleotides read TGTGCCAGCAGAAGAGTGGGGGCCACCAATCAGCCCCAGCATTTT. Translating gives CASRRVGATNQPQHF. The chain has TRBV7-9 and TRBJ1-5; tentative D call: TRBD1 (6 bases). CDR1 SEHNR and CDR2 FQNEAQ come from the germline V gene (reference sequence). The CDR3 covers 15 residues. V shed 6 bases and J shed 3 bases, with 15 bases lying between them.

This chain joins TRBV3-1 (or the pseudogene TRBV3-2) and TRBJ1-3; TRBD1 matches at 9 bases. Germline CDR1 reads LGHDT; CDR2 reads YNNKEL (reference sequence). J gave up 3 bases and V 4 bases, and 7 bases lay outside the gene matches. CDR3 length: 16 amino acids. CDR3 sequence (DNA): TGTGCCAGCAGCCCTTACACAGGGGGCCGTGGAAACACCATATATTTT. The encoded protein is CASSPYTGGRGNTIYF.

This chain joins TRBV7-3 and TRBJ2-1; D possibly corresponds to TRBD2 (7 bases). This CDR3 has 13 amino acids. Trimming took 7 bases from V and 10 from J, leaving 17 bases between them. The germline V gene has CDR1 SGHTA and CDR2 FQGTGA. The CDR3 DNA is TGTGCCAGCACCCCGGGGAGGGGGGGGGAGCAGTTCTTC. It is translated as CASTPGRGGEQFF.

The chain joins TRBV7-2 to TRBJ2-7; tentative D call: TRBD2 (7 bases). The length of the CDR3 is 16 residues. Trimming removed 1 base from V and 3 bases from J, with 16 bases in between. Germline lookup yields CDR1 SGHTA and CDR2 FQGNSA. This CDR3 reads CASSLVPGGQSYEQYF. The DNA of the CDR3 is TGTGCCAGCAGCTTAGTTCCGGGGGGCCAGAGCTACGAGCAGTACTTC.

This chain's CDR3 is CATSGTSGASGFF. The CDR3 DNA reads TGTGCCACCTCCGGGACTAGCGGGGCCTCAGGGTTCTTC. V is TRBV30 and J is TRBJ2-1; TRBD2 matches 13 bases. Germline lookup yields CDR1 GTSNPN and CDR2 SVGIG (reference sequence). Losses at the gene ends were 8 bases for V and 15 bases for J; bases not matched to a gene: 13. The CDR3 is 13 residues long.

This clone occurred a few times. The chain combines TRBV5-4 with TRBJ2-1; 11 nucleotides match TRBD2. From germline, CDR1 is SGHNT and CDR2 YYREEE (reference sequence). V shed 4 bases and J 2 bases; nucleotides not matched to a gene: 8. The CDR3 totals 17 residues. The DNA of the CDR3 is TGTGCCAGCAGCGATAAGGCTAGCGGGGGGCCCTACAATGAGCAGTTCTTC. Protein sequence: CASSDKASGGPYNEQFF.